This entry concerns a single T cell receptor (beta chain). Its target is unknown. Each CDR3 protein is one row after TCRdb ran MiXCR on the 5' RACE reads. There are about 340,000 distinct CDR3 sequences in the sample; around 13% occur only once, and 3.2% lies in the top ten. This record comes from a study of T cells after yellow fever vaccination. General observations from the study: Of the clonotypes, a small share occurred in both CD4 and CD8 compartments.

The length of the CDR3 is 11 residues. Germline CDR1 is SNHLY and CDR2 is FYNNEI. Trimming left V 11 bases short and J 2 bases short, with 7 bases between. The sequence was collected from a man between 18 and 35 years old who received the YFV17D yellow fever vaccine. This sequence joins TRBV2 and TRBJ2-1; tentatively, D is TRBD2 (5 bases). This sample comprised CD4+ T cells sorted from PBMCs, obtained 15 days after the yellow fever booster vaccination. DNA for the CDR3: TGTGCCTGCGGGCCCTACAATGAGCAGTTCTTC. This sequence encodes CACGPYNEQFF. The full variable domain, completed using reference TRBV2 and TRBJ2-1, is EPEVTQTPSHQVTQMGQEVILRCVPISNHLYFYWYRQILGQKVEFLVSFYNNEISEKSEIFDDQFSVERPDGSNFTLKIRSTKLEDSAMYFCACGPYNEQFFGPGTRLTVL.